A selection of T cell receptor beta chains follows, all from one sample in a study of cytomegalovirus exposure and HLA in healthy donors. Produced via immunoSEQ multiplex PCR; TCRdb's table is partial and in-frame only. The table lists about 150,000 clones, approximately 80% of them singletons, with around an eighth in the top ten. Input material: PBMCs. These receptors came from a woman between 40 and 55 years old in good health and CMV-seronegative. Each CDR3 is given with its conserved first and last residue. Each record gives: D gene, CDR3 length, V gene, clone size, J gene, CDR3 protein, CDR3 DNA. D genes are given only for firm matches. Not all rows give a size; the values are once, few, many and, for expanded clones, a class.

-	13	TRBV12-5	-	TRBJ2-5	CASGLVLGQTQYF	TGTGCTAGTGGTTTGGTATTGGGGCAGACCCAGTACTTC
-	14	TRBV9	-	TRBJ2-5	CASSVGGKGETQYF	TGTGCCAGCAGCGTAGGAGGGAAGGGAGAGACCCAGTACTTC
TRBD1	11	TRBV20-1	few	TRBJ1-1	CSARGQSEAFF	TGCAGTGCTAGGGGACAGTCGGAAGCTTTCTTT
TRBD1	15	TRBV4-3	-	TRBJ1-2	CASSQLVGTVYGYTF	TGCGCCAGCAGCCAATTAGTGGGGACAGTCTATGGCTACACCTTC
-	13	TRBV4-3	-	TRBJ1-5	CASSQFRGQPQHF	TGCGCCAGCAGCCAATTCAGGGGACAGCCCCAGCATTTT
TRBD2	15	TRBV9	few	TRBJ2-1	CASSVSGRAGNEQFF	TGTGCCAGCAGCGTTAGCGGGAGGGCCGGAAATGAGCAGTTCTTC
TRBD2	11	TRBV4-3	-	TRBJ2-1	CASSQGGLAVF	TGCGCCAGCAGCCAGGGGGGACTAGCGGTCTTC
-	14	TRBV18	-	TRBJ2-2	CASSPDRNTGELFF	TGTGCCAGCTCACCCGACAGGAACACCGGGGAGCTGTTTTTT
-	14	TRBV5-5	-	TRBJ2-7	CASTSPGRAGGQYF	TGTGCCAGCACCTCGCCTGGACGGGCGGGTGGACAGTACTTC
TRBD1	17	TRBV28	-	TRBJ1-5	CASRGDRGSRRNQPQHF	TGTGCCAGCAGGGGGGACAGGGGATCGCGGCGGAATCAGCCCCAGCATTTT